Following are 15 T cell receptor beta chains from one sample sequenced in a study of blood T cell repertoires in COVID-19. The method was immunoSEQ multiplex PCR; TCRdb's version includes in-frame clones alone and lacks a portion of them. The sample lists around 170,000 clones, roughly 87% occurring once. What was sequenced was peripheral blood. Receptors originate from a woman in her 70s with COVID-19, enrolled during active disease.

CDR3 amino acids: CASSPRSSGRSDLWANVLTF. The CDR3 nucleotides are TGTGCCAGCAGCCCTCGCTCTAGCGGGAGGTCCGACCTCTGGGCCAACGTCCTGACTTTC. The V gene is TRBV21-1, the J gene TRBJ2-6; TRBD2, the table's D call, was not compared with the DNA. TRBV21-1 represents a pseudogene. The CDR3 is 20 residues long.

A single count supports this clone. V gene TRBV7-9 combines with J gene TRBJ1-1; 10 bases are a match to TRBD1. V lost 2 bases to trimming and J lost 1 base; unmatched junction nucleotides: 4. CDR1 and CDR2 (germline): SEHNR, FQNEAQ (reference sequence). The CDR3 runs to 16 residues. CDR3 protein: CASSLSRTGGNTEAFF. CDR3 DNA: TGTGCCAGCAGCTTATCTCGGACAGGGGGGAACACTGAAGCTTTCTTT.

The V gene is TRBV10-3, the J gene TRBJ1-5; D not resolved. CDR3 length: 17 residues. Trimming shortened V by 3 bases and J by 4 bases, and 19 bases separated the two germline ends. CDR1 is ENHRY and CDR2 is SYGVKD in the germline V gene. CDR3 nucleotide sequence: TGTGCCATCAGTGATACTTCTAAAGGTCGGGGTAATCAGCCCCAGCATTTT. Translating it yields CAISDTSKGRGNQPQHF.

This clone has just one count. The gene calls are TRBV3-1 (or the pseudogene TRBV3-2) and TRBJ1-1; TRBD1 agrees at 8 bases. Germline values: CDR1 LGHDT, CDR2 YNNKEL (reference sequence). CDR3 length equals 13 residues. Unmatched junction bases numbered 4, after V lost 5 bases and J lost 5 bases. The CDR3 here is CASSFTGGTEAFF. CDR3 sequence (DNA): TGTGCCAGCAGCTTTACAGGGGGAACTGAAGCTTTCTTT.

This clone was observed a single time. This chain uses TRBV6-5 with TRBJ2-7; TRBD2 matches 9 bases. Germline assignment: CDR1 MNHEY and CDR2 SVGAGI. J was trimmed by 5 bases and V by 6 bases; bases with no gene match: 8. The CDR3 length is 14 residues. CDR3 amino acids: CASSFPGLANEQYF. The CDR3 DNA is TGTGCCAGCAGCTTTCCGGGACTAGCTAACGAGCAGTACTTC.

The genes are TRBV28 and TRBJ2-7; perhaps TRBD1 as D (6 bases). The CDR3 covers 17 residues. The V gene lost 4 bases and the J gene lost 0 bases, with 19 bases spanning the gap. Germline CDR1 MDHEN, CDR2 SYDVKM. CDR3 protein: CASSSIPRTVSSYEQYF. The CDR3 DNA sequence: TGTGCCAGCAGTTCGATACCTCGGACAGTTAGCTCCTACGAGCAGTACTTC.

The V and J genes are TRBV5-1 and TRBJ1-1, with TRBD1 matching 7 bases. The CDR3 is 14 residues long. V trimming: 2 bases; J trimming: 5 bases; junction bases outside the gene matches: 6. The V gene's germline CDR1 is SGHRS and CDR2 YFSETQ. Written as DNA, the CDR3 is TGCGCCAGCAGCTTTGTCAGGGGGGTTACTGAAGCTTTCTTT. Its translation is CASSFVRGVTEAFF.

The chain combines TRBV19 with TRBJ2-1, with TRBD1 matching over 7 bases. V shed 6 bases, J shed 0 bases, and the junction held 5 bases outside the gene matches. Germline-derived CDR1 and CDR2 are LNHDA and SQIVND (reference sequence). This CDR3 region has 15 residues. The CDR3: CASRDRASSYNEQFF. Written as DNA, the CDR3 is TGTGCCAGTAGAGACAGGGCTAGCTCCTACAATGAGCAGTTCTTC.

This CDR3 is CSVEEGGQPNYGYTF. CDR3 DNA: TGCAGCGTTGAAGAAGGTGGACAGCCGAACTATGGCTACACCTTC. The V gene is TRBV29-1, the J gene TRBJ1-2, with D perhaps TRBD1 (6 bases). V shed 0 bases and J shed 2 bases, with 13 bases lying between them. Germline assignment: CDR1 SQVTM and CDR2 ANQGSEA. The length of the CDR3 is 15 residues.

The CDR3 is CASSPAPGNGEAFF. CDR3 coding DNA: TGTGCCAGCAGTCCAGCTCCGGGGAACGGTGAAGCTTTCTTT. The chain uses TRBV6-5 and TRBJ1-1; D unclear. Germline V gives CDR1 MNHEY, CDR2 SVGAGI. This CDR3 has 14 residues. The germline V and J ends were trimmed by 5 bases and 7 bases, with 17 bases remaining between them.

The rearrangement uses TRBV9 and TRBJ1-1, with no clear D. This CDR3 region has 15 residues. Per the germline V gene, CDR1 is SGDLS and CDR2 is YYNGEE. Trimming stripped 2 bases from V and 1 base from J, with 12 bases between. The CDR3 loop is CASSVEVRGNTEAFF. CDR3 coding DNA: TGTGCCAGCAGCGTGGAGGTTCGGGGGAACACTGAAGCTTTCTTT.

The V and J genes are TRBV5-5 and TRBJ2-1; TRBD2 matches 10 bases. The trim removed 2 bases at V and 0 bases at J, leaving 5 bases unmatched. CDR1 SGHKS and CDR2 YYEKEE come from the germline V gene (reference sequence). The CDR3 extends over 17 amino acids. The CDR3 bases are TGTGCCAGCAGCTTTGGGCTAGCGGGAGCCTCCTACAATGAGCAGTTCTTC. Its protein product is CASSFGLAGASYNEQFF.

In this sample, this clone turned up once. This chain joins TRBV5-5 and TRBJ2-7; 7 bases match TRBD2. V was clipped by 0 bases and J by 2 bases; unmatched bases: 2. This CDR3 region has 14 residues. The germline CDR1 and CDR2 sequences are SGHKS and YYEKEE (reference sequence). The CDR3 is CASSLGEGAYEQYF. The CDR3 nucleotides are TGTGCCAGCAGCTTGGGGGAGGGCGCCTACGAGCAGTACTTC.

The V call is TRBV24-1, the J call TRBJ2-3, with 9 positions matching TRBD1. The CDR3 consists of 16 residues. CDR1 is KGHDR, CDR2 SFDVKD, per germline. The V and J ends lost 5 bases and 2 bases, in that order; junction bases with no gene match: 7. The CDR3 DNA reads as TGTGCCACCAGTGGGTCCGGGACAGGGATCACAGATACGCAGTATTTT. Translation gives CATSGSGTGITDTQYF.

CDR3 nucleotides: TGTGCCAGCAGCTTCGGACAGTATAATTCACCCCTCCACTTT. Translation gives CASSFGQYNSPLHF. This chain links TRBV7-2 with TRBJ1-6, with D perhaps matching TRBD1 (6 bases). Trimming left V 3 bases short and J 4 bases short, with 7 bases between. The CDR3 covers 14 residues. Germline CDR1 reads SGHTA; CDR2 reads FQGNSA.